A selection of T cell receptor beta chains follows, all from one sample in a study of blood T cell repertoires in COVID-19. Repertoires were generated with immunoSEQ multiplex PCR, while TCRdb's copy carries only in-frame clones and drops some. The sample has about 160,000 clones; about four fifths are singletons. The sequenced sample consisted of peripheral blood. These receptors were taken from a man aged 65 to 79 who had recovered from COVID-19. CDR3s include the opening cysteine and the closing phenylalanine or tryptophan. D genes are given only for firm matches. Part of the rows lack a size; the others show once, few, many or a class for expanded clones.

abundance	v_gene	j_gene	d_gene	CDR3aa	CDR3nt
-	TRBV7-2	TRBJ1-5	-	CASSLVSGEGQPQHF	TGTGCCAGCAGCTTAGTTTCCGGGGAGGGACAGCCCCAGCATTTT
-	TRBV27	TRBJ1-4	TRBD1	CASRRTGEEKLFF	TGTGCCAGCAGGCGGACAGGGGAGGAAAAACTGTTTTTT
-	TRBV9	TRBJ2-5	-	CASSDTAGRQETQYF	TGTGCCAGCAGCGATACGGCGGGGAGACAAGAGACCCAGTACTTC
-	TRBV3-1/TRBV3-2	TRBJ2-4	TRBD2	CASSQGTGGTVNF	TGTGCCAGCAGCCAAGGGACGGGAGGGACTGTGAACTTC
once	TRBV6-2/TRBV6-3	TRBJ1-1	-	CASSRDMNTEAFF	TGTGCCAGCAGTCGGGACATGAACACTGAAGCTTTCTTT
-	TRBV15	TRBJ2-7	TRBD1	CATSRVRTGGEQYF	TGTGCCACCAGCAGAGTTAGGACAGGGGGAGAGCAGTACTTC
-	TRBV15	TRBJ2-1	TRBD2	CATSSQPGTSGRDEQFF	TGTGCCACCAGCTCGCAGCCAGGGACTAGCGGGAGGGATGAGCAGTTCTTC
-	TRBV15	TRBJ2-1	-	CATSRDRGAEKNNEQFF	TGTGCCACCAGCAGAGATCGGGGGGCCGAAAAAAACAATGAGCAGTTCTTC
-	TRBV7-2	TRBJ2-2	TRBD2	CASRRGSQSPGELFF	TGTGCCAGCAGACGCGGGAGTCAGTCACCCGGGGAGCTGTTTTTT
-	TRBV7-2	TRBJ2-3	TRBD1	CASSLYGDRSTDTQYF	TGTGCCAGCAGCTTATACGGGGACAGGAGCACAGATACGCAGTATTTT
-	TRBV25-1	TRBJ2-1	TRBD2	CASTPGLAGRDEQFF	TGTGCCAGCACCCCGGGACTAGCGGGAAGGGATGAGCAGTTCTTC
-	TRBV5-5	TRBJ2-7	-	CASSGDLDLLYEQYF	TGTGCCAGCAGCGGGGACTTGGACCTCCTCTACGAGCAGTACTTC
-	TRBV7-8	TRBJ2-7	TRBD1	CASSLRGRQYF	TGTGCCAGCAGCTTAAGGGGGCGGCAGTACTTC
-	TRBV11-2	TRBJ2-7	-	CASSLTGNSYEQYF	TGTGCCAGCAGCTTAACAGGCAACTCCTACGAGCAGTACTTC
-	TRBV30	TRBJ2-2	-	CAWSVKGSAGELFF	TGTGCCTGGAGTGTGAAGGGGTCGGCCGGGGAGCTGTTTTTT
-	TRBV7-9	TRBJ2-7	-	CASSTTFSYEQYF	TGTGCCAGCAGCACCACATTCTCCTACGAGCAGTACTTC
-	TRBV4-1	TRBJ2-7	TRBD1	CASSPSGTGGYEQYF	TGCGCCAGCAGCCCGTCCGGGACAGGGGGCTACGAGCAGTACTTC
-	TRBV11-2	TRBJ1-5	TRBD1	CASSLGTFRTGRNQPQHF	TGTGCCAGCAGCTTAGGTACCTTCCGGACAGGCCGAAATCAGCCCCAGCATTTT
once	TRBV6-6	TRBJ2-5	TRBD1	CASRVDRTKETQYF	TGTGCCAGCAGGGTGGACAGGACAAAAGAGACCCAGTACTTC
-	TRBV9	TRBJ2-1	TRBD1	CASSPPGQHNEQFF	TGTGCCAGCAGCCCTCCGGGACAGCACAATGAGCAGTTCTTC
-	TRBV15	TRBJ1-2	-	CATSYMPGADYGYTF	TGTGCCACCAGCTACATGCCTGGGGCGGACTATGGCTACACCTTC
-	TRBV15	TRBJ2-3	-	CATRTSSTDTQYF	TGTGCCACAAGGACAAGCAGCACAGATACGCAGTATTTT
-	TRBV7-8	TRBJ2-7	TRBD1	CASSPDVGQGPEQYF	TGTGCCAGCAGCCCAGATGTCGGACAGGGGCCCGAGCAGTACTTC
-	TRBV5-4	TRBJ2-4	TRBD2	CASSPPTSGTAKNIQYF	TGTGCCAGCAGCCCCCCGACTAGCGGGACCGCCAAAAACATTCAGTACTTC
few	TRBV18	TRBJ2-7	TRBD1	CASSALGTGSSYEQYF	TGTGCCAGCTCAGCCCTAGGGACAGGAAGCTCCTACGAGCAGTACTTC
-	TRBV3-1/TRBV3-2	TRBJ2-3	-	CASSQDRGVRDTQYF	TGTGCCAGCAGCCAAGATCGTGGAGTAAGAGATACGCAGTATTTT
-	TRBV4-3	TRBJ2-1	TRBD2	CASRPGTSGSSYNEQFF	TGCGCCAGCAGACCCGGGACTAGCGGGAGCTCCTACAATGAGCAGTTCTTC
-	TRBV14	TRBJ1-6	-	CASSQVAASPLHF	TGTGCCAGCAGCCAAGTGGCCGCTTCACCCCTCCACTTT